This TCR beta chain was sequenced in a study of blood T cell repertoires in COVID-19. Study in general: Nucleic acid was either cDNA or gDNA, and it came from T cells, B-cell-depleted T cells, or PBMCs.

Per the study methods: Reference gene primer amplification gave nucleated cell count estimates. The repertoire was sequenced with immunoSEQ multiplex PCR; TCRdb's copy has only in-frame clones and lacks some. V, J and clone size are those of that table, while D and trimming were read from the DNA. The sample shows 140,000 to 150,000 clones, roughly 88% of them seen only once. Trimming took 6 bases from V and 6 from J; bases not matched to a gene: 3. The germline gives CDR1 LNHDA, CDR2 SQIVND (reference sequence). The CDR3 has 12 residues. The sequenced sample consisted of peripheral blood. This receptor was obtained from a man aged 65 to 79 with acute or convalescent COVID-19. This rearrangement joins TRBV19 to TRBJ2-5; TRBD1 aligns across 8 bases. Here the CDR3 reads CASRDRGQTQYF. CDR3 DNA: TGTGCCAGTAGAGACAGGGGCCAGACCCAGTACTTC.